The T cell receptor (beta chain) under discussion was sequenced for a study of blood T cells in healthy people across ages. Whole-study findings and limits: Both naive CD4+ cell counts and diversity were greater in long-lived donors than in aged donors.

The germline V gene has CDR1 MNHNY and CDR2 SVGAGI (reference sequence). The CDR3 spans 15 residues. V trimming: 6 bases; J trimming: 6 bases; junction bases outside the gene matches: 12. This clonotype occurred a few times. Its antigen is unidentified. The authors ran a second PCR of 7 to 11 cycles using a sample-barcoded 5' primer and a J-beta primer mix. One entry per CDR3 protein, called by TCRdb with MiXCR from the 5' RACE reads. This table has approximately 2,000,000 distinct CDR3 sequences, 39% appearing once. The specimen sequenced was blood. This TCR came from a human donor in good health. The chain joins TRBV6-6 to TRBJ2-5; 8 bases map to TRBD1. The CDR3, as DNA: TGTGCCAGCAGGTCAGCCGGGACAGGAGAACAGACCCAGTACTTC. Its protein product is CASRSAGTGEQTQYF.